This T cell receptor beta chain was captured by sequencing in a study of blood T cell repertoires in COVID-19. Germline loops: CDR1 LNHDA, CDR2 SQIVND (reference sequence). Trimming removed 6 bases from V and 5 bases from J; junction bases left unmatched: 7. CDR3 size: 14 residues. Individuals drawn from about two dozen US areas were about 18 to 90 years old. Produced via immunoSEQ multiplex PCR; TCRdb's table is partial and in-frame only. The data show approximately 260,000 clones, around 90% seen once. The sequence came from a woman aged 25 to 45 with acute COVID-19. Source material: PBMCs or T cells enriched from blood (not recorded which). The J gene is TRBJ2-1, the V gene TRBV19; TRBD1 matches at 7 bases. The CDR3 spells CASSEGQVHNEQFF. CDR3 DNA sequence: TGTGCCAGTAGCGAAGGACAGGTTCACAATGAGCAGTTCTTC.